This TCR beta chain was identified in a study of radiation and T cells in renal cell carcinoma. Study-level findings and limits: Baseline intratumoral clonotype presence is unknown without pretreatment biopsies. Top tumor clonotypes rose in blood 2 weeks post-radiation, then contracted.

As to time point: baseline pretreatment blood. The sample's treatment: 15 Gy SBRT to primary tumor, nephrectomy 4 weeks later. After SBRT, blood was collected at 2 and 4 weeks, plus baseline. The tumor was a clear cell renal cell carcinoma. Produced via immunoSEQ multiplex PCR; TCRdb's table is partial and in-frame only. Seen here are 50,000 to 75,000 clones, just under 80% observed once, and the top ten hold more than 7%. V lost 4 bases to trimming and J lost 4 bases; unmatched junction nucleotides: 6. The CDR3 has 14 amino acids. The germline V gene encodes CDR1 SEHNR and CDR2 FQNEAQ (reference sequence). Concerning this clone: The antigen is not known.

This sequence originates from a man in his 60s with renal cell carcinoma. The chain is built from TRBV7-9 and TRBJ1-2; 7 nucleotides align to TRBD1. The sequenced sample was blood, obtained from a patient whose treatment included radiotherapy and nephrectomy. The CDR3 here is CASSSQGVLYGYTF. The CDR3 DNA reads TGTGCCAGCAGCTCCCAGGGGGTTCTCTATGGCTACACCTTC.